This T cell receptor beta chain was profiled in a study of cytomegalovirus exposure and HLA in healthy donors. The study drew the donors from its roughly 120-subject validation cohort, separate from the approximately 700-subject first cohort. Study outcomes and limitations: A subsequent analysis found that TCR clusters from the first cohort also tended to co-occur in the approximately 110 validation repertoires, with approximately 95% of cluster scores above 0. Testing in vitro showed a few CMV-associated chains specific for CMV antigens. A list of approximately 160 TCR beta chains associated with cytomegalovirus was given.

Produced via immunoSEQ multiplex PCR; TCRdb's table is partial and in-frame only. The repertoire includes about 160,000 clones, 86% of them detected once, and 5% to 7% sits in the top ten. This clone has only one observation. Antigen specificity is unknown. Germline CDR1 SGHRS, CDR2 YFSETQ. Germline trimming cut 0 bases from V and 9 bases from J; bases unmatched to any gene: 5. CDR3 length equals 14 residues. The sequenced sample was PBMCs. This chain connects TRBV5-1 to TRBJ1-2, with TRBD1 matching 10 bases. This receptor was obtained from a woman younger than 45 in good health and CMV-seronegative. The CDR3, as DNA: TGCGCCAGCAGCTTGGGGATGACAGGGGGCAGCTACACCTTC. The encoded protein is CASSLGMTGGSYTF. Full variable domain (remainder filled in from reference TRBV5-1 and TRBJ1-2): KAGVTQTPRYLIKTRGQQVTLSCSPISGHRSVSWYQQTPGQGLQFLFEYFSETQRNKGNFPGRFSGRQFSNSRSEMNVSTLELGDSALYLCASSLGMTGGSYTFGSGTRLTVV.